The T cell receptor (beta chain) under discussion was sequenced for a study of T cells expressing NK-cell markers. Study context: The authors sequenced eight donors, of whom seven were HCMV-seropositive and one was seronegative.

This CDR3 has 19 amino acids. The germline V gene has CDR1 SGHAT and CDR2 FQNNGV. With regard to this clonotype: No antigen is known for it.

Study outcomes and limitations: Whether expanded NKG2C-expressing T cell clones recognize HCMV is unknown.

TCRdb reprocessed the 5' RACE reads and keeps a single row for each CDR3 protein, giving no DNA. The sample data list approximately 460,000 distinct CDR3 sequences. The genes are TRBV11-2 and TRBJ2-4; TCRdb gives TRBD2 as the D gene, but with no DNA this cannot be confirmed. The clonotype comes from a woman aged 18 to 75 in good health. The specimen was blood T cells: a sorted CD56 or NKG2C T cell subset, CD4+ or CD8+ T cells, or bulk PBMC T cells (not recorded which). This CDR3 reads CASSSRVAEGRKAKNIQYF.